This is a list of T cell receptor beta chains from one sample in a study of blood T cell repertoires in COVID-19. Profiled with immunoSEQ multiplex PCR; TCRdb holds only in-frame clones, not every one. The sample includes around 200,000 clones, roughly 89% of them seen just once. Specimen: peripheral blood. The receptor set was obtained from a man between 45 and 60 years old with acute or convalescent COVID-19. The CDR3 runs from the conserved cysteine through the conserved F or W. A D gene is named only where the DNA matches it firmly. Size is omitted from some rows. Given values are once, few, many or a class for expanded clones.

-,15,TRBV24-1,TRBJ2-3,-,CATSDLAGISDTQYF,TGTGCCACCAGTGATTTGGCAGGAATCTCAGATACGCAGTATTTT
-,18,TRBV28,TRBJ2-1,TRBD2,CASSLYGTSGRAVYEQFF,TGTGCCAGCAGTTTATACGGGACTAGCGGGAGGGCCGTCTATGAGCAGTTCTTC
-,18,TRBV5-1,TRBJ2-2,TRBD1,CASSLVSRTGWDTGELFF,TGCGCCAGCAGCTTGGTCTCCCGGACAGGGTGGGACACCGGGGAGCTGTTTTTT
-,13,TRBV28,TRBJ1-3,-,CATSGSSGNTIYF,TGTGCCACCTCCGGGAGCTCTGGAAACACCATATATTTT
-,15,TRBV6-1,TRBJ2-3,TRBD2,CASSLAGGDTDTQYF,TGTGCCAGCAGTCTAGCGGGGGGAGACACAGATACGCAGTATTTT
-,18,TRBV4-3,TRBJ2-3,TRBD2,CASSKGPGTTAEAGTQYF,TGCGCCAGCAGCAAAGGACCGGGGACTACGGCAGAGGCTGGTACGCAGTATTTT
-,15,TRBV12-1,TRBJ1-5,-,CASSICGGQGCPQHF,TGTGCCAGCAGCATCTGTGGGGGACAGGGTTGCCCCCAGCATTTT
-,15,TRBV5-5,TRBJ2-1,-,CASSLEWATYNEQFF,TGTGCCAGCAGCTTGGAGTGGGCTACTTACAATGAGCAGTTCTTC
-,17,TRBV5-1,TRBJ1-1,TRBD1,CASSLGGTAIENTEAFF,TGCGCCAGCAGCTTGGGAGGGACAGCAATAGAGAACACTGAAGCTTTCTTT
-,15,TRBV28,TRBJ1-2,TRBD1,CASSSGQGISYGYTF,TGTGCCAGCAGTTCCGGACAGGGAATTAGCTATGGCTACACCTTC
once,15,TRBV18,TRBJ2-7,TRBD2,CASSSEAGSSYEQYF,TGTGCCAGCTCATCCGAAGCGGGGAGCTCCTACGAGCAGTACTTC
-,15,TRBV18,TRBJ2-1,TRBD2,CASLPGLAGVGEQFF,TGTGCCAGCTTACCGGGACTAGCGGGGGTCGGGGAGCAGTTCTTC
-,14,TRBV4-1,TRBJ2-1,TRBD1,CASSQEQGAPRKFF,TGCGCCAGCAGCCAAGAACAGGGGGCGCCTAGGAAGTTCTTC
once,14,TRBV19,TRBJ2-7,-,CASSVRLGGYEQYF,TGTGCCAGTAGTGTACGACTGGGCGGGTACGAGCAGTACTTC
-,12,TRBV11-1,TRBJ2-2,-,CASGLNTGELFF,TGTGCCAGCGGGCTTAACACCGGGGAGCTGTTTTTT
-,13,TRBV6-5,TRBJ2-7,-,CASRRTGTYEQYF,TGTGCCAGCAGGAGGACTGGCACCTACGAGCAGTACTTC
-,16,TRBV4-3,TRBJ1-6,-,CASSQDRSSYNSPLHF,TGCGCCAGCAGCCAAGATCGCAGCTCCTATAATTCACCCCTCCACTTT
-,16,TRBV3-1/TRBV3-2,TRBJ1-2,TRBD1,CASSHPFGTGNYGYTF,TGTGCCAGCAGCCATCCCTTCGGGACAGGGAACTATGGCTACACCTTC
-,13,TRBV19,TRBJ1-5,-,CASSIQANQPQHF,TGTGCCAGTAGTATCCAGGCCAATCAGCCCCAGCATTTT
-,15,TRBV28,TRBJ2-1,TRBD2,CASSLSGRSYNEQFF,TGTGCCAGCAGTTTAAGCGGGAGGTCCTACAATGAGCAGTTCTTC
once,15,TRBV6-5,TRBJ2-3,-,CASSYSLTRTDTQYF,TGTGCCAGCAGTTACTCGCTTACCCGGACAGATACGCAGTATTTT
-,14,TRBV18,TRBJ2-5,TRBD1,CASSSTGVGETQYF,TGTGCCAGCTCATCGACAGGGGTTGGCGAGACCCAGTACTTC
once,18,TRBV7-2,TRBJ2-3,TRBD2,CASSLRQTSGGSTDTQYF,TGTGCCAGCAGCTTACGACAGACTAGCGGGGGGAGCACAGATACGCAGTATTTT
-,14,TRBV28,TRBJ2-5,-,CASSAPRGVETQYF,TGTGCCAGCAGTGCGCCCCGGGGAGTAGAGACCCAGTACTTC
-,13,TRBV27,TRBJ1-1,-,CASSGRVGTEAFF,TGTGCCAGCAGTGGCAGGGTTGGCACTGAAGCTTTCTTT
-,15,TRBV7-2,TRBJ1-6,-,CASSLFRDTYSPLHF,TGTGCCAGCAGCTTATTTAGGGACACCTATTCACCCCTCCACTTT
-,14,TRBV27,TRBJ2-7,-,CASSSPGLGNEQYF,TGTGCCAGCAGTTCCCCGGGACTGGGAAACGAGCAGTACTTC
-,15,TRBV7-3,TRBJ2-3,-,CASSADMSDADTQYF,TGTGCCAGCAGTGCAGACATGTCCGACGCAGATACGCAGTATTTT
-,16,TRBV6-1,TRBJ2-1,TRBD2,CASSDLSGGASNEQFF,TGTGCCAGCAGTGACCTTAGCGGGGGCGCCTCCAATGAGCAGTTCTTC
-,16,TRBV28,TRBJ2-1,TRBD1,CASSLTGTGSYNEQFF,TGTGCCAGCAGTTTAACCGGGACAGGGTCCTACAATGAGCAGTTCTTC
-,13,TRBV5-5,TRBJ2-3,-,CASSRMGADTQYF,TGTGCCAGCAGCCGCATGGGCGCAGATACGCAGTATTTT
-,14,TRBV5-6,TRBJ1-1,-,CASSFLGRGTEAFF,TGTGCCAGCAGCTTCTTGGGGCGGGGCACTGAAGCTTTCTTT
-,14,TRBV3-1/TRBV3-2,TRBJ2-2,TRBD1,CASSRDSHTGELFF,TGTGCCAGCAGCCGGGACAGCCACACCGGGGAGCTGTTTTTT
-,13,TRBV6-5,TRBJ2-5,TRBD1,CASTNDREETQYF,TGTGCCAGCACTAACGACAGGGAAGAGACCCAGTACTTC
-,14,TRBV15,TRBJ2-1,TRBD2,CATSPGGQYNEQFF,TGTGCCACCAGCCCGGGGGGGCAATACAATGAGCAGTTCTTC
-,18,TRBV6-2/TRBV6-3,TRBJ2-5,TRBD2,CASSYSLRREAVKETQYF,TGTGCCAGCAGTTACTCTCTTCGGCGGGAGGCCGTTAAAGAGACCCAGTACTTC
-,19,TRBV7-2,TRBJ2-2,TRBD2,CASSSFGNLRGGLTGELFF,TGTGCCAGCAGCTCCTTTGGGAACTTGCGGGGGGGTTTAACCGGGGAGCTGTTTTTT
few,15,TRBV28,TRBJ2-6,-,CASMSGSEGANVLTF,TGTGCCAGCATGAGCGGCTCTGAAGGGGCCAACGTCCTGACTTTC
-,15,TRBV4-2,TRBJ1-1,-,CASSQDKRGQTEAFF,TGTGCCAGCAGCCAAGATAAGCGAGGACAGACTGAAGCTTTCTTT
-,14,TRBV6-2/TRBV6-3,TRBJ2-2,-,CASSYGWATGELFF,TGTGCCAGCAGTTACGGATGGGCAACCGGGGAGCTGTTTTTT
-,15,TRBV7-9,TRBJ1-1,TRBD1,CASSPWGQGNTEAFF,TGTGCCAGCAGCCCATGGGGACAGGGAAACACTGAAGCTTTCTTT
-,16,TRBV7-2,TRBJ1-2,-,CASSLWSGREGQRRTF,TGTGCCAGCAGCTTATGGTCAGGGAGAGAAGGACAGCGGCGCACCTTC
-,14,TRBV19,TRBJ2-7,-,CASSIGQGVYEQYF,TGTGCCAGTAGTATCGGGCAGGGTGTGTACGAGCAGTACTTC
-,15,TRBV19,TRBJ1-1,-,CASSIYWQGNTEAFF,TGTGCCAGTAGTATATACTGGCAGGGAAACACTGAAGCTTTCTTT
-,17,TRBV9,TRBJ1-6,TRBD1,CASSAHQGESYNSPLHF,TGTGCCAGCAGCGCCCATCAGGGGGAATCCTATAATTCACCCCTCCACTTT
-,15,TRBV18,TRBJ1-2,-,CASSPSRGSNYGYTF,TGTGCCAGCTCACCATCCCGTGGCTCTAACTATGGCTACACCTTC
-,12,TRBV28,TRBJ2-2,-,CASSKQGGELFF,TGTGCCAGCAGTAAACAGGGAGGGGAGCTGTTTTTT
once,16,TRBV7-3,TRBJ2-2,TRBD2,CASSGGLAGATGELFF,TGTGCCAGCAGCGGGGGACTAGCGGGGGCCACCGGGGAGCTGTTTTTT
-,17,TRBV18,TRBJ2-2,-,CASSPPNSRRNTGELFF,TGTGCCAGCTCACCACCGAATTCAAGGAGGAACACCGGGGAGCTGTTTTTT
-,17,TRBV7-8,TRBJ1-5,TRBD1,CASSAEPGGSGNQPQHF,TGTGCCAGCAGCGCGGAACCAGGGGGCAGTGGCAATCAGCCCCAGCATTTT
few,17,TRBV11-2,TRBJ1-1,TRBD1,CASSLDHDRVRITEAFF,TGTGCCAGCAGCTTAGATCACGACAGGGTGCGGATCACTGAAGCTTTCTTT
-,15,TRBV9,TRBJ1-6,TRBD1,CASSVLRDSNSPLHF,TGTGCCAGCAGCGTATTGCGGGACAGTAATTCACCCCTCCACTTT
-,13,TRBV7-3,TRBJ2-7,-,CASSLTSGYEQYF,TGTGCCAGCAGCTTAACTAGCGGCTACGAGCAGTACTTC
-,14,TRBV28,TRBJ1-2,TRBD1,CASSLAGGRYGYTF,TGTGCCAGCAGTTTGGCAGGGGGCCGCTATGGCTACACCTTC
-,13,TRBV7-9,TRBJ2-3,TRBD1,CASSYRGRDTQYF,TGTGCCAGCAGCTACAGGGGGCGCGATACGCAGTATTTT
-,13,TRBV4-1,TRBJ2-1,TRBD2,CASSQESGLAPFF,TGCGCCAGCAGCCAAGAGAGTGGACTAGCGCCGTTCTTC